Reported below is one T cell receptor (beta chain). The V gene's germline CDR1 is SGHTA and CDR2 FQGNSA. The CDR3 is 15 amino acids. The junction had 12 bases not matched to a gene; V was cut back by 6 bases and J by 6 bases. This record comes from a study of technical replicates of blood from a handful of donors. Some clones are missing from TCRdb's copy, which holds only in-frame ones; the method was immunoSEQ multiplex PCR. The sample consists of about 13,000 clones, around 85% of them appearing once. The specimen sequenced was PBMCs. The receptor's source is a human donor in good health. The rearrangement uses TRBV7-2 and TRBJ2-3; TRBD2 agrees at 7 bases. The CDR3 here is CASSLLAGVDDTQYF. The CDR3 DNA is TGTGCCAGCAGTCTTCTGGCGGGAGTTGATGATACGCAGTATTTT. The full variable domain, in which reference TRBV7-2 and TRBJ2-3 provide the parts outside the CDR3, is GAGVSQSPSNKVTEKGKDVELRCDPISGHTALYWYRQSLGQGLEFLIYFQGNSAPDKSGLPSDRFSAERTGGSVSTLTIQRTQQEDSAVYLCASSLLAGVDDTQYFGPGTRLTVL.